Listed below are T cell receptor beta chains from one sample, sequenced in a study of CD8 T cells in Susac syndrome. TCRdb re-derived calls from the immunoSEQ multiplex PCR reads in MiXCR, one entry per CDR3 protein. The profile shows around 140,000 distinct CDR3 sequences, around 86% of them singletons. Sequenced: CD8+ T cells from PBMCs. All receptors derive from a human donor with multiple sclerosis. CDR3s include the opening cysteine and the closing phenylalanine or tryptophan. D genes are given only for firm matches. Only part of the rows carry a size: once, few, many, or a class if the clone is expanded.

v_gene	d_gene	abundance	j_gene	CDR3aa	CDR3nt
TRBV4-1	NA	once	TRBJ1-1	CASSQGPGGTEAFF	TGCGCCAGCAGCCAAGGCCCAGGTGGGACTGAAGCTTTCTTT
TRBV18	NA	NA	TRBJ2-1	CASSIPVGIHGNEQFF	TGTGCCAGCTCGATACCCGTCGGGATCCACGGGAATGAGCAGTTCTTC
TRBV7-8	NA	once	TRBJ2-1	CASSPGQFYEQFF	TGTGCCAGCAGCCCCGGACAGTTTTACGAGCAGTTCTTC
TRBV9	TRBD1	NA	TRBJ1-1	CASSVGTGRGTEAFF	TGTGCCAGCAGCGTGGGGACAGGGCGTGGGACTGAAGCTTTCTTT
TRBV7-9	TRBD1	NA	TRBJ2-7	CASSRGTGVRHEQYF	TGTGCCAGCAGCCGAGGGACAGGGGTCAGGCACGAGCAGTACTTC
TRBV7-2	NA	NA	TRBJ2-5	CASSSFPLETQYF	TGTGCCAGCAGCTCCTTTCCCCTGGAGACCCAGTACTTC
TRBV12-3/TRBV12-4	NA	NA	TRBJ1-5	CASSSGGGHQPQHF	TGTGCCAGCAGTTCAGGAGGGGGTCACCAGCCCCAGCATTTT
TRBV27	NA	NA	TRBJ2-1	CASSLGPITYNEQFF	TGTGCCAGCAGTTTAGGACCCATTACCTACAATGAGCAGTTCTTC
TRBV28	NA	NA	TRBJ1-2	CASSSHQAESNSDYGYTF	TGTGCCAGCAGTTCCCACCAGGCCGAGTCGAATTCAGACTATGGCTACACCTTC
TRBV12-3/TRBV12-4	NA	few	TRBJ1-1	CASSLVGGDTEAFF	TGTGCCAGCAGTTTAGTAGGGGGAGACACTGAAGCTTTCTTT
TRBV12-3/TRBV12-4	TRBD1	NA	TRBJ2-1	CASSFHTGGAYNEQFF	TGTGCCAGCAGTTTCCACACAGGGGGCGCGTACAATGAGCAGTTCTTC
TRBV12-3/TRBV12-4	NA	NA	TRBJ2-2	CASSADSGKGGELFF	TGTGCCAGCAGTGCGGACAGCGGGAAAGGCGGGGAGCTGTTTTTT
TRBV5-1	TRBD2	NA	TRBJ2-2	CASSLELAGVNTGELFF	TGCGCCAGCAGCTTGGAACTAGCGGGGGTGAACACCGGGGAGCTGTTTTTT
TRBV4-2	TRBD1	NA	TRBJ1-5	CASSQDRGQPQHF	TGTGCCAGCAGCCAGGACAGGGGACAGCCCCAGCATTTT
TRBV2	NA	NA	TRBJ1-1	CASSHNPDQGLCTEAFF	TGTGCCAGCAGTCACAACCCAGATCAGGGTTTGTGCACTGAAGCTTTCTTT
TRBV11-2	NA	NA	TRBJ2-5	CASSLDLVPEESNF	TGTGCCAGCAGCTTAGATCTTGTCCCCGAGGAAAGCAACTTC
TRBV6-2/TRBV6-3	NA	few	TRBJ2-3	CASSYFGSGADTQYF	TGTGCCAGCAGTTACTTCGGGAGCGGCGCAGATACGCAGTATTTT
TRBV12-3/TRBV12-4	TRBD1	once	TRBJ2-1	CASRTGGDEQFF	TGTGCCAGCAGGACAGGGGGCGATGAGCAGTTCTTC
TRBV24-1	NA	NA	TRBJ1-1	CATSDRTETEAFF	TGTGCCACCAGTGATCGGACAGAGACTGAAGCTTTCTTT
TRBV15	TRBD2	NA	TRBJ2-3	CATSSTGLAGGPTDTQYF	TGTGCCACCAGCAGCACCGGCCTAGCGGGAGGGCCAACGGATACGCAGTATTTT
TRBV7-9	NA	NA	TRBJ2-1	CASSSYTGSSYNEQFF	TGTGCCAGCAGCTCTTACACAGGGAGCTCCTACAATGAGCAGTTCTTC
TRBV12-3/TRBV12-4	NA	NA	TRBJ2-5	CASSASSGETQYF	TGTGCCAGCAGTGCTTCCAGTGGAGAGACCCAGTACTTC